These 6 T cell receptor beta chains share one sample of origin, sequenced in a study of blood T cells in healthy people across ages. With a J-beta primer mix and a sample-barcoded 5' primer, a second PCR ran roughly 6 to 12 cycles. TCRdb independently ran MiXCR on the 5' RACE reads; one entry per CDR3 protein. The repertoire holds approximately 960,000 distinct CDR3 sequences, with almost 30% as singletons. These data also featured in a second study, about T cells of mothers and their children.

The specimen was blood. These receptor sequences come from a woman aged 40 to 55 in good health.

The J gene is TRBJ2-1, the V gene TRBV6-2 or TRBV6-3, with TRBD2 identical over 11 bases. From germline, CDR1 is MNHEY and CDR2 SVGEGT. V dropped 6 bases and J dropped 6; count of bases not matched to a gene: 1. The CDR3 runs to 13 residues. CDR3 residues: CASRTSGGNEQFF. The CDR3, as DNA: TGTGCCAGCAGAACTAGCGGGGGCAATGAGCAGTTCTTC.

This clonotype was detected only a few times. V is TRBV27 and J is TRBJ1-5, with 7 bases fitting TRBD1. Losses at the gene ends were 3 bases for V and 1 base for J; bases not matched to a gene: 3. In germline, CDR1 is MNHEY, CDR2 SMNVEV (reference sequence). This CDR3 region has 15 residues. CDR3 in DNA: TGTGCCAGCAGTTTGGAGGGGGCGAGCAATCAGCCCCAGCATTTT. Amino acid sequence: CASSLEGASNQPQHF.

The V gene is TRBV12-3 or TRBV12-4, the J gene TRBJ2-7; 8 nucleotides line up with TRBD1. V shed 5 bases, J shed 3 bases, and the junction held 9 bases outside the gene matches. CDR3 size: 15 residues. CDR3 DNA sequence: TGTGCCAGCAGTCCGGTGGGGACAGGAAACTACGAGCAGTACTTC. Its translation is CASSPVGTGNYEQYF.

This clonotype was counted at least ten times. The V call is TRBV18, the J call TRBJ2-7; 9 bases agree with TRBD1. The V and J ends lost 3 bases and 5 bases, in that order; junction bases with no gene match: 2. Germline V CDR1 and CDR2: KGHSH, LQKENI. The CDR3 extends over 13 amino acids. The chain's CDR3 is CASSPGTGNEQYF. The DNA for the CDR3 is TGTGCCAGCTCACCCGGGACAGGGAACGAGCAGTACTTC. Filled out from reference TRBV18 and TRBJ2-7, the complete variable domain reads NAGVMQNPRHLVRRRGQEARLRCSPMKGHSHVYWYRQLPEEGLKFMVYLQKENIIDESGMPKERFSAEFPKEGPSILRIQQVVRGDSAAYFCASSPGTGNEQYFGPGTRLTVT.

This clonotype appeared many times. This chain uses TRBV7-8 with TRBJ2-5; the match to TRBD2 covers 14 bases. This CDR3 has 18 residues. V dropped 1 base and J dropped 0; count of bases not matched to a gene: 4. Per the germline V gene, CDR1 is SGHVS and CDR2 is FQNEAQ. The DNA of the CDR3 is TGTGCCAGCAGCTTAGGGACTAGCGGGGGGTCATACCAAGAGACCCAGTACTTC. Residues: CASSLGTSGGSYQETQYF.

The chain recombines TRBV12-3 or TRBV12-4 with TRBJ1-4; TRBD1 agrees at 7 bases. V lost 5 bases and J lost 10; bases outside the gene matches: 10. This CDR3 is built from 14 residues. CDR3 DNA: TGTGCCAGCAGTCCCGACAGGGCGAAGAGAAAACTGTTTTTT. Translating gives CASSPDRAKRKLFF.